This T cell receptor beta chain appears in the sequencing data of a study of T cells after yellow fever vaccination. Study-level points and caveats: Contamination of FACS-sorted repertoires by abundant clonotypes from the bulk population could occur. CD4 and CD8 compartments shared a small share of clonotypes, likely from convergent recombination.

This clonotype was picked up a small number of times. The antigen is unknown. The authors made TCR cDNA by 5'RACE template switching, adding a universal primer site and UMIs. TCRdb re-called the 5' RACE reads through MiXCR, storing one row per CDR3 protein. The sample has 400,000 to 450,000 distinct CDR3 sequences, about 17% seen once. The germline gives CDR1 MGHRA, CDR2 YSYEKL. After removal of 1 base from V and 6 bases from J, the junction contained 9 bases not matched to a gene. The CDR3 loop spans 16 amino acids. This specimen consisted of PBMCs, obtained before the yellow fever booster vaccination. The rearrangement links TRBV4-1 to TRBJ2-3; 8 nucleotides align to TRBD1. This sequence was found in a man between 18 and 35 years old who received the YFV17D yellow fever vaccine. CDR3 coding DNA: TGCGCCAGCAGCCAAGTTGCCGGACAGGGTGGGGATACGCAGTATTTT. Protein sequence: CASSQVAGQGGDTQYF.